This TCR beta chain is drawn from a study of cytomegalovirus exposure and HLA in healthy donors. TCRdb's copy holds only in-frame clones and misses some; the assay was immunoSEQ multiplex PCR. The sample carries a few hundred thousand clones, 70% to 90% recorded once. J gave up 3 bases and V 4 bases, and 5 bases lay outside the gene matches. The CDR3 is made up of 14 amino acids. Germline CDR1 reads MGHRA; CDR2 reads YSYEKL. The chain links TRBV4-1 to TRBJ2-7, with TRBD1 matching 8 bases. Sequenced input: PBMCs. The sequence derives from a woman under 30 in good health and CMV-seronegative. CDR3 in DNA: TGCGCCAGCAGCCGGACGGACAGGGACTACGAGCAGTACTTC. It encodes CASSRTDRDYEQYF.